This TCR beta chain was identified during a study of blood T cell repertoires in COVID-19. Study details: From T cells, B-cell-depleted T cells, or PBMCs came the material, which was cDNA or gDNA.

This clone appeared once. The CDR3 length is 15 residues. Germline loops: CDR1 SGHVS, CDR2 FQNEAQ. V lost 4 bases and J lost 0; bases outside the gene matches: 3. Sequenced by immunoSEQ multiplex PCR; TCRdb stores in-frame clones only, minus some. In the table there are tens of thousands of clones, about 93% of which are singletons. Sequencing used peripheral blood. The V gene is TRBV7-8, the J gene TRBJ2-4; 7 nucleotides line up with TRBD2. The sequence was collected from a woman aged 50 to 65 in a cohort sampled during active COVID-19. CDR3 sequence (DNA): TGTGCCAGCAGCTCGGTAGCGGGAGCCAAAAACATTCAGTACTTC. Amino acid sequence: CASSSVAGAKNIQYF.